Each of the 23 T cell receptor beta chains below was sequenced from the same sample in a study of metastatic and nonmetastatic thyroid tumors. MiXCR was used by TCRdb to re-call the PCR reads. Of some 30,000 clones in the sample, around 20% were seen once. Thyroid surgery had not been preceded by any treatment in any patient. Sequences were obtained from blood. These receptors were obtained from a female donor with papillary thyroid cancer or a benign thyroid nodule (not recorded which). Some clones in this sample may be carry-over from other donors' samples.

There are a few counts of this clone. V gene TRBV6-6 combines with J gene TRBJ2-1; D may be TRBD2 (5 bases). Looked up from germline, CDR1 is MNHNY and CDR2 is SVGAGI (reference sequence). V was shortened by 0 bases and J by 6 bases, with 6 bases between the two germline ends. This CDR3 contains 13 residues. As DNA, the CDR3 is TGTGCCAGCAGTTACTCGACTATCAATGAGCAGTTCTTC. This codes for CASSYSTINEQFF.

This clone has a handful of counts. The J gene is TRBJ1-5, the V gene TRBV6-1, with D hard to call. V lost 3 bases and J lost 0, with 3 bases in between. The CDR3 totals 13 residues. Germline V gene sequence: CDR1 MNHNS, CDR2 SASEGT. The CDR3 nucleotides are TGTGCCAGCAGTGACGGTAGCAATCAGCCCCAGCATTTT. This encodes CASSDGSNQPQHF.

This chain connects TRBV7-3 to TRBJ2-5; D gene unclear. This CDR3 has 13 amino acids. The germline CDR1 and CDR2 sequences are SGHTA and FQGTGA. The germline V and J ends were trimmed by 5 bases and 0 bases, with 7 bases remaining between them. CDR3 amino acids: CASSPTHQETQYF. Written as DNA, the CDR3 is TGTGCCAGCAGCCCCACCCACCAAGAGACCCAGTACTTC.

This clone was seen only a few times. The chain links TRBV28 to TRBJ1-2; D might be TRBD1 (6 bases). Germline V gene lookup returns CDR1 MDHEN and CDR2 SYDVKM. The CDR3 consists of 11 residues. The V end lost 6 bases, the J end lost 9 bases, and 11 bases lay between the germline ends. The CDR3 sequence is CASSPDRSYTF. The CDR3 nucleotides are TGTGCCAGCAGCCCGGACAGAAGCTACACCTTC.

The table lists this clone with a few counts. The V and J genes are TRBV24-1 and TRBJ2-1; TRBD2 agrees at 8 bases. CDR1 and CDR2 from the germline V gene are KGHDR and SFDVKD. V shed 1 base and J 6 bases; nucleotides not matched to a gene: 1. The CDR3 sequence is 14 residues long. CDR3 loop: CATSDFGTSNEQFF. Here the CDR3 DNA reads TGTGCCACCAGTGATTTCGGGACTAGCAATGAGCAGTTCTTC.

Only a few counts were recorded for this clone. V gene TRBV28 combines with J gene TRBJ2-1; TRBD2 matches 14 bases. Germline CDR1 and CDR2: MDHEN and SYDVKM. V lost 5 bases and J lost 8; bases outside the gene matches: 5. There are 15 residues in the CDR3. The chain's CDR3 is CASSPGLAGAYEQFF. The CDR3 coding sequence is TGTGCCAGCAGTCCGGGACTAGCGGGAGCGTATGAGCAGTTCTTC.

This clone was found many times. The chain joins TRBV11-1 to TRBJ1-1; D gene uncertain. Germline loops: CDR1 SGHAT, CDR2 FQDESV (reference sequence). The CDR3 is 13 residues long. V lost 5 bases and J 3 bases, leaving 10 bases between the germline ends. The CDR3 DNA reads TGTGCCAGCAGCCAGCAGAGGGACACTGAAGCTTTCTTT. Its translation is CASSQQRDTEAFF.

This clone was counted ten times or more. This sequence joins TRBV11-2 and TRBJ2-5, with a possible D match to TRBD1 (5 bases). This CDR3 has 15 residues. Per the germline V gene, CDR1 is SGHAT and CDR2 is FQNNGV. Trimming pared 1 base from V and 1 base from J, leaving 10 bases between. CDR3: CASSLGTGAQETQYF. The CDR3 region has the DNA TGTGCCAGCAGCTTAGGAACAGGAGCCCAAGAGACCCAGTACTTC.

Concerning this clone: Compared with germline, one end of the junction differs, possibly owing to a read error. The chain combines TRBV12-3 or TRBV12-4 with TRBJ2-7; tentatively, D is TRBD2 (5 bases). The CDR3 sequence is 14 residues long. The chain's CDR3 is CASSLAGSSYEHYF. CDR3 nucleotides: TGTGCCAGCAGTTTAGCTGGGAGCTCCTACGAGCATTACTTC.

This clone has ten or more counts. CDR3 DNA sequence: TGTGCCAGCAGCTGGAGGGACAGGGGGAACTATGGCTACACCTTC. This translates into CASSWRDRGNYGYTF. The chain has TRBV5-6 and TRBJ1-2; 11 nucleotides align to TRBD1. Germline-derived CDR1 and CDR2 are SGHDT and YYEEEE. The CDR3 is made up of 15 amino acids. V dropped 3 bases and J dropped 2; count of bases not matched to a gene: 3.

This clone was recorded a few times. V and J are TRBV27 and TRBJ1-6; 7 bases map to TRBD1. The CDR3 length is 17 residues. V lost 6 bases, J lost 0 bases, and 8 bases stayed unmatched. Per germline, CDR1 MNHEY and CDR2 SMNVEV (reference sequence). CDR3 loop: CASRTGQSSSYNSPLHF. The CDR3 coding sequence is TGTGCCAGCAGAACGGGACAGTCAAGCTCCTATAATTCACCCCTCCACTTT.

The chain combines TRBV20-1 with TRBJ2-3; D is unclear. V was clipped by 5 bases and J by 1 base, with 4 bases between them. Germline CDR1 is DFQATT and CDR2 is SNEGSKA (reference sequence). This CDR3 has 11 amino acids. This CDR3 reads CSAHRTDTQYF. The DNA for the CDR3 is TGCAGTGCTCACCGCACAGATACGCAGTATTTT.

This clone was picked up many times. The chain links TRBV15 to TRBJ1-4; D gene uncertain. V was pared by 4 bases and J by 5 bases, with 8 bases between. Germline V lookup: CDR1 LNHNV, CDR2 YYDKDF (reference sequence). The CDR3 loop spans 13 amino acids. The CDR3 DNA reads as TGTGCCACCAGCACCCGGGTAAATGAAAAACTGTTTTTT. It encodes CATSTRVNEKLFF.

This clone was picked up many times. This chain connects TRBV5-1 to TRBJ2-3; 7 bases are shared with TRBD1. Germline CDR1 is SGHRS and CDR2 is YFSETQ. V lost 1 base to trimming and J lost 2 bases; unmatched junction nucleotides: 4. The CDR3 spans 15 residues. Here the CDR3 reads CASSLQGEITDTQYF. The DNA of the CDR3 is TGCGCCAGCAGCTTGCAGGGGGAGATCACAGATACGCAGTATTTT.

The chain recombines TRBV28 with TRBJ2-2; 12 bases agree with TRBD2. Germline-derived CDR1 and CDR2 are MDHEN and SYDVKM. The CDR3 totals 17 residues. V trimming: 3 bases; J trimming: 1 base; junction bases outside the gene matches: 3. The CDR3 loop reads CASSFGLAGKNTGELFF. The DNA for the CDR3 is TGTGCCAGCAGTTTCGGACTAGCGGGAAAGAACACCGGGGAGCTGTTTTTT.

V is TRBV18 and J is TRBJ1-2; perhaps TRBD1 as D (5 bases). The CDR3 consists of 15 residues. The germline V gene has CDR1 KGHSH and CDR2 LQKENI. V lost 0 bases to trimming and J lost 4 bases, with 12 bases between them. The chain's CDR3 is CASSPPGLESYGYTF. For the CDR3, the DNA is TGTGCCAGCTCACCACCGGGGCTTGAGAGCTATGGCTACACCTTC.

This clone was picked up many times. The chain uses TRBV9 and TRBJ2-3; 8 nucleotides line up with TRBD2. The germline V gene has CDR1 SGDLS and CDR2 YYNGEE. The junction had 12 bases not matched to a gene; V was cut back by 4 bases and J by 5 bases. The CDR3 is 16 amino acids. The DNA of the CDR3 is TGTGCCAGCAGCCTCCGGGAGGGAGGGCTTTTAGATACGCAGTATTTT. Its protein product is CASSLREGGLLDTQYF.

In its sample, this clone is medium-sized (0.01 to 0.1%). V gene TRBV10-2 combines with J gene TRBJ1-5; D is unresolved. Per germline, CDR1 WSHSY and CDR2 SAAADI. The CDR3 contains 16 residues. The germline V and J ends were trimmed by 0 bases and 0 bases, with 9 bases remaining between them. The CDR3 loop reads CASSESPGNSNQPQHF. Written as DNA, the CDR3 is TGCGCCAGCAGTGAGTCACCGGGAAATAGCAATCAGCCCCAGCATTTT.

This clone was observed at least ten times. Other DNA sequences in this sample translate to the same CDR3. The chain links TRBV6-1 to TRBJ1-5; 7 bases line up with TRBD1. After removal of 5 bases from V and 6 bases from J, the junction contained 4 bases not matched to a gene. Germline V gene sequence: CDR1 MNHNS, CDR2 SASEGT. The CDR3 sequence is 13 residues long. Here the CDR3 DNA reads TGTGCCAGCAGTACACAGGGGCGTCAGCCCCAGCATTTT. Its protein product is CASSTQGRQPQHF.

This clone showed up just a few times. The chain recombines TRBV19 with TRBJ2-3, with 9 bases aligning to TRBD2. The V segment lost 7 bases and the J segment 1 base; nucleotides outside the gene matches: 6. Germline CDR1 is LNHDA and CDR2 is SQIVND (reference sequence). This CDR3 is built from 15 residues. CDR3 coding DNA: TGTGCCAGTACCAGTAGCGGGAGCCGCACAGATACGCAGTATTTT. Its translation is CASTSSGSRTDTQYF.

This clone was recorded only once. V usage is TRBV9 and J usage is TRBJ2-2; D is unresolved. CDR3 size: 15 residues. Germline CDR1 and CDR2: SGDLS and YYNGEE. V lost 0 bases and J lost 4, with 10 bases in between. CDR3 sequence: CASSVVWSSTGELFF. CDR3 DNA sequence: TGTGCCAGCAGCGTAGTCTGGAGTTCCACCGGGGAGCTGTTTTTT.

This clone was counted at least ten times. V and J are TRBV5-5 and TRBJ1-1; TRBD1 matches at 9 bases. Per the germline V gene, CDR1 is SGHKS and CDR2 is YYEKEE (reference sequence). V gave up 4 bases and J gave up 2 bases; unmatched junction bases: 3. The CDR3 has 14 amino acids. CDR3 residues: CASSPGQGNTEAFF. CDR3 sequence (DNA): TGTGCCAGCAGCCCGGGACAGGGAAACACTGAAGCTTTCTTT.

There are many counts of this clone. V is TRBV27 and J is TRBJ1-1; weak D call: TRBD1 (5 bases). Deletions cut 6 bases from V and 2 bases from J, with 16 bases between. Germline loops: CDR1 MNHEY, CDR2 SMNVEV (reference sequence). The CDR3 consists of 15 residues. DNA for the CDR3: TGTGCCAGCAGCCCCGGTAGGGGTAGTAACACTGAAGCTTTCTTT. It translates to CASSPGRGSNTEAFF.